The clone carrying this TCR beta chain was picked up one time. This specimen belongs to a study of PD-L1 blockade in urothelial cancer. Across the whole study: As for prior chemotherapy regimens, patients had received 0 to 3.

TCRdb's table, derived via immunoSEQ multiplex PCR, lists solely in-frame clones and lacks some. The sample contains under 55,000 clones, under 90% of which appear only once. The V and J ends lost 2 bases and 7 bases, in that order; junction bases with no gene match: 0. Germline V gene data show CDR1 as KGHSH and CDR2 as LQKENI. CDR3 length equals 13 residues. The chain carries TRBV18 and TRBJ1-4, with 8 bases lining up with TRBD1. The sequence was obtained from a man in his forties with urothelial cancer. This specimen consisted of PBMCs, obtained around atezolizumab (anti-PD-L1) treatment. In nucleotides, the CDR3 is TGTGCCAGCTCACCAGGACAGGGTGAAAAACTGTTTTTT. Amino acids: CASSPGQGEKLFF.